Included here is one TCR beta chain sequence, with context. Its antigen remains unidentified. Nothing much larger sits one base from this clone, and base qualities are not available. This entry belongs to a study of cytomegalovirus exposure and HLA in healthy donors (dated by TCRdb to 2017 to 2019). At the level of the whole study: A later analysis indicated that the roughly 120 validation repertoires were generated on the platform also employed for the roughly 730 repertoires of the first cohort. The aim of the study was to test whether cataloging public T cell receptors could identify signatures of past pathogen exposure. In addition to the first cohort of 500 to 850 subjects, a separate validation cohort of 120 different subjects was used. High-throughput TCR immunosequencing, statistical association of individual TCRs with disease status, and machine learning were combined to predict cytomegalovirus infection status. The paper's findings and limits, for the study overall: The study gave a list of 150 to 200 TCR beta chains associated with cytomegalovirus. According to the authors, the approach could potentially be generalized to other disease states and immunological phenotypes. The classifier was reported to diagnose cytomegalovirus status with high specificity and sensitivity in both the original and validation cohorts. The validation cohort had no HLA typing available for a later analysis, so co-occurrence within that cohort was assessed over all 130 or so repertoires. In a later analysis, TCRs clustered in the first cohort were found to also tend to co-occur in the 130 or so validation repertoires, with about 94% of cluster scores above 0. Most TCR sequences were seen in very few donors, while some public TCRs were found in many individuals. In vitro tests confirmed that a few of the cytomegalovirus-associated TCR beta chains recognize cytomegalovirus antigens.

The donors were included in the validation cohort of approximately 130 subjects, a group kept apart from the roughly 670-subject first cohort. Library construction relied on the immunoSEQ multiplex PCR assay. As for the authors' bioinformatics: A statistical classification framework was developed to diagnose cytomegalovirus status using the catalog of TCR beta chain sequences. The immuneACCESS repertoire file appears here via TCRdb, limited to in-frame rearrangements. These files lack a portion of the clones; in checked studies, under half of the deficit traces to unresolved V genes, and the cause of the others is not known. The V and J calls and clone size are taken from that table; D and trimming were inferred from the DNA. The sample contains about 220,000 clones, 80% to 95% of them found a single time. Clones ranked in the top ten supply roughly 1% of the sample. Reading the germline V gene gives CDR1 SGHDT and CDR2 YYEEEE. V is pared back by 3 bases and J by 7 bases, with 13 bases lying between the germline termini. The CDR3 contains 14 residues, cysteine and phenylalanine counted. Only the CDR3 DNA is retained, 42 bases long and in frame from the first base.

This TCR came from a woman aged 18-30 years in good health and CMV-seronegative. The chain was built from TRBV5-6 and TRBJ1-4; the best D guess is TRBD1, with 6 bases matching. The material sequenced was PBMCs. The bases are TGTGCCAGCAGCTCCGGGACACGACTTGAAAAACTGTTTTTT. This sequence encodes CASSSGTRLEKLFF.